Below, 7 T cell receptor beta chains from the same sample are listed, as sequenced in a study of blood T cells in healthy people across ages. The authors ran a second PCR of about 6 to 11 cycles using a sample-barcoded 5' primer and a J-beta primer mix. TCRdb re-called the 5' RACE reads with MiXCR, one entry per CDR3 protein. This table has about 1.6 million distinct CDR3 sequences, roughly 30% appearing once. Sample: blood. These receptors came from a woman aged 30 to 39 in good health.

In nucleotides, the CDR3 is TGTGCCAGCAGTGAGTCGGGGTGGGAGACCCAGTACTTC. Its protein is CASSESGWETQYF. The genes are TRBV6-1 and TRBJ2-7, with D perhaps TRBD2 (5 bases). Near its end, the DNA agrees better with TRBJ2-5, so the J call may be wrong. In germline, CDR1 is MNHNS, CDR2 SASEGT. The length of the CDR3 is 13 residues.

The V gene is TRBV20-1, the J gene TRBJ1-4; weak D call: TRBD1 (5 bases). This CDR3 is 16 amino acids long. Between the trimmed V and J ends, which lost 4 bases and 1 base, there was a span of 16 bases. Germline V gene lookup returns CDR1 DFQATT and CDR2 SNEGSKA (reference sequence). Written as DNA, the CDR3 is TGCAGTGCTAAGGACATTCATCAAGGAACTAATGAAAAACTGTTTTTT. Its protein is CSAKDIHQGTNEKLFF.

The CDR3 sequence: CASSFMWETEAFF. In nucleotides, the CDR3 is TGTGCCAGCAGCTTCATGTGGGAAACTGAAGCTTTCTTT. The chain joins TRBV7-2 to TRBJ1-1, with D uncertain. V lost 3 bases to trimming and J lost 5 bases, with 10 bases between them. The CDR3 extends over 13 amino acids. Germline V gives CDR1 SGHTA, CDR2 FQGNSA. The variable domain in full, completed from reference TRBV7-2 and TRBJ1-1, reads GAGVSQSPSNKVTEKGKDVELRCDPISGHTALYWYRQSLGQGLEFLIYFQGNSAPDKSGLPSDRFSAERTGGSVSTLTIQRTQQEDSAVYLCASSFMWETEAFFGQGTRLTVV.

This clonotype was observed once. V is TRBV12-3 or TRBV12-4 and J is TRBJ2-1; 7 positions agree with TRBD1. The V segment lost 6 bases and the J segment 6 bases; nucleotides outside the gene matches: 8. There are 14 residues in the CDR3. CDR3 region: CASSWTGSCNEQFF. In nucleotides, the CDR3 is TGTGCCAGCAGCTGGACAGGCAGCTGCAATGAGCAGTTCTTC.

V usage is TRBV7-2 and J usage is TRBJ1-2; no clear D. The CDR3 loop spans 16 amino acids. The V end was cut by 1 base, the J end by 2 bases, with 14 bases between. Germline lookup yields CDR1 SGHTA and CDR2 FQGNSA. DNA of the CDR3: TGTGCCAGCAGCTTAGGGAGAGGGTTAGGGAACTATGGCTACACCTTC. Translating it yields CASSLGRGLGNYGYTF.

This sequence joins TRBV5-1 and TRBJ1-1; D unresolved. CDR1 is SGHRS, CDR2 YFSETQ, per germline. This CDR3 has 14 residues. The germline V and J ends were trimmed by 1 base and 5 bases, with 12 bases remaining between them. Here the CDR3 DNA reads TGCGCCAGCAGCTTGTCCACTACTTTGACTGAAGCTTTCTTT. It yields the protein CASSLSTTLTEAFF.

The V gene is TRBV5-6, the J gene TRBJ2-7; tentatively, D is TRBD2 (6 bases). Germline V gene data show CDR1 as SGHDT and CDR2 as YYEEEE. The V end lost 0 bases, the J end lost 2 bases, and 18 bases lay between the germline ends. CDR3 length equals 17 residues. CDR3 loop: CASSLGRRGRGTYEQYF. The CDR3 DNA sequence: TGTGCCAGCAGCTTGGGCCGACGGGGACGGGGGACCTACGAGCAGTACTTC.